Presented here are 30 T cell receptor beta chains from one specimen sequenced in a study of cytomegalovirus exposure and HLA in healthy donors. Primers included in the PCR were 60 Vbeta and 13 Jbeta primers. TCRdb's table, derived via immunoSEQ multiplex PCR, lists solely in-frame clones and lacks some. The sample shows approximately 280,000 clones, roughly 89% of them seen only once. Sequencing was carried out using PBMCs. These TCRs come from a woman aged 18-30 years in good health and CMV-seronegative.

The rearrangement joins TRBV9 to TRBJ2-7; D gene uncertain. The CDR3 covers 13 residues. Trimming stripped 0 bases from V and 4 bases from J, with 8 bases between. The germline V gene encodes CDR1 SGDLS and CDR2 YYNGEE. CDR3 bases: TGTGCCAGCAGCGTAGCTATCGGGTACGAGCAGTACTTC. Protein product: CASSVAIGYEQYF.

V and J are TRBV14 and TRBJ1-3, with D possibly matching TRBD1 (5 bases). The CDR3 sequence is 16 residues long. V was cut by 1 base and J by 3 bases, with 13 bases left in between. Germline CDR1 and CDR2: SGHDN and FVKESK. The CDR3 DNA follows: TGTGCCAGCAGCCAAGCCCAGGGTTCGGTTGGAAACACCATATATTTT. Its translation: CASSQAQGSVGNTIYF.

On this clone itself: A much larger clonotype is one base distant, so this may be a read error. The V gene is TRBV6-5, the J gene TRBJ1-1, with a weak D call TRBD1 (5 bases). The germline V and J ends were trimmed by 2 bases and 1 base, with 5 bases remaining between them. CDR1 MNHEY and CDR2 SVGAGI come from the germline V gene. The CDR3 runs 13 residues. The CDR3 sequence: CASSYGQNTEAFF. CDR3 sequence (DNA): TGTGCCAGCAGTTACGGACAGAACACTGAAGCTTTCTTT.

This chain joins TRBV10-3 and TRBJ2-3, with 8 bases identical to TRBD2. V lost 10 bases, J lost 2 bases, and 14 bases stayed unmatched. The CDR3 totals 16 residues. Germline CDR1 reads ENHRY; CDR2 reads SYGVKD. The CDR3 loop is CATRGAGGALTDTQYF. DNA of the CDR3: TGTGCCACCAGAGGGGCCGGGGGGGCCCTCACAGATACGCAGTATTTT.

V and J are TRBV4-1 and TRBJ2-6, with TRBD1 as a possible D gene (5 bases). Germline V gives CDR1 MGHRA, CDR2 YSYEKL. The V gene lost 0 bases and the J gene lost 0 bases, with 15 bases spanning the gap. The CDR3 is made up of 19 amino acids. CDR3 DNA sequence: TGCGCCAGCAGCCAAGATAGGGGCCGTTCCCTCTCTGGGGCCAACGTCCTGACTTTC. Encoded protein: CASSQDRGRSLSGANVLTF.

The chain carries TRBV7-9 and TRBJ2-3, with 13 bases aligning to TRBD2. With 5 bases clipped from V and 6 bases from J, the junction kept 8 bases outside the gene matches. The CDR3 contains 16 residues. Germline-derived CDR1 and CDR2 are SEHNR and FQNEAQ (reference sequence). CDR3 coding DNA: TGTGCCAGCAGCCTAGGACTAGCGGGGGTCTGGGATACGCAGTATTTT. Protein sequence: CASSLGLAGVWDTQYF.

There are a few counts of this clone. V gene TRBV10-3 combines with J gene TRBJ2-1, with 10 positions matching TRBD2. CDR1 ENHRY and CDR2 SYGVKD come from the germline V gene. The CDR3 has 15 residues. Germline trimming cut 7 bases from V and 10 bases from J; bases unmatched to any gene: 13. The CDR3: CAINPSGGAMSEQFF. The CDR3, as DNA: TGTGCCATCAACCCGAGCGGGGGGGCTATGTCCGAGCAGTTCTTC.

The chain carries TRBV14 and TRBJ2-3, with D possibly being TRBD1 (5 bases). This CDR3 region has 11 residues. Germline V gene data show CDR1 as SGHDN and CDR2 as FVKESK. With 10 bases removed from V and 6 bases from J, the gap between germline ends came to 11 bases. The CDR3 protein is CATPKGDTQYF. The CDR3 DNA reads TGTGCCACACCAAAGGGGGATACGCAGTATTTT.

The CDR3 loop reads CASSSPAGTGKNQPQHF. CDR3 nucleotide sequence: TGCGCCAGCAGCTCTCCTGCCGGGACAGGGAAGAATCAGCCCCAGCATTTT. This chain uses TRBV4-1 with TRBJ1-5; TRBD1 matches 9 bases. Germline values: CDR1 MGHRA, CDR2 YSYEKL. The trim removed 5 bases at V and 4 bases at J, leaving 12 bases unmatched. CDR3 length: 17 residues.

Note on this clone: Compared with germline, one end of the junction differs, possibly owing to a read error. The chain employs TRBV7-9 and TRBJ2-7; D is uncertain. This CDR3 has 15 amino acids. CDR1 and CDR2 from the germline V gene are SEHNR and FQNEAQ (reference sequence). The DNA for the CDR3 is TGTTCCAGCAGCCACATCAGTGCCCGCTCCTACGAGCAGTACTTC. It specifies CSSSHISARSYEQYF.

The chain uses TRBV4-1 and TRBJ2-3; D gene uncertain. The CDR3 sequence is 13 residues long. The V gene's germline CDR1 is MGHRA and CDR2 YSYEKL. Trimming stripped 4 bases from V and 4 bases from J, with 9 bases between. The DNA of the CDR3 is TGCGCCAGCAGCCGCCAGGATTCAGATACGCAGTATTTT. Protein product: CASSRQDSDTQYF.

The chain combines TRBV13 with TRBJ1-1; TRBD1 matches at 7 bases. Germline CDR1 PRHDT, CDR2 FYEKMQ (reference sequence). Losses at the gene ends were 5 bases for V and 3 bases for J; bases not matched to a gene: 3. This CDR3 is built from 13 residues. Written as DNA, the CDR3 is TGTGCCAGCAGCCCCAGGGGGTACACTGAAGCTTTCTTT. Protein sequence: CASSPRGYTEAFF.

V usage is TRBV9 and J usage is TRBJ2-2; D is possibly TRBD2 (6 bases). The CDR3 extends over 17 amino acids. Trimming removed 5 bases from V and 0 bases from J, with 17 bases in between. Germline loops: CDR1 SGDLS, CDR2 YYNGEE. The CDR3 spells CASRGGPLPANTGELFF. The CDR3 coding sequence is TGTGCCAGCAGAGGAGGGCCCCTTCCAGCGAACACCGGGGAGCTGTTTTTT.

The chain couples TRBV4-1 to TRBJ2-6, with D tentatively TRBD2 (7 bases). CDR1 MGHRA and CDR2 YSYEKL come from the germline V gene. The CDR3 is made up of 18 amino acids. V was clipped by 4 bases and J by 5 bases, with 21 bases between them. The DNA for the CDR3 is TGCGCCAGCAGCCGGGGGGGCGGATTCCCACTCTGGGCCAACGTCCTGACTTTC. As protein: CASSRGGGFPLWANVLTF.

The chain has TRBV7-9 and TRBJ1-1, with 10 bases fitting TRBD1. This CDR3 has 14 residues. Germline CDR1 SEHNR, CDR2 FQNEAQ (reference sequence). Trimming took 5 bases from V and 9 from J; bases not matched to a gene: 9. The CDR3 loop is CASSKGQGSPQAFF. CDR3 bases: TGTGCCAGCAGCAAGGGACAGGGGAGTCCCCAAGCTTTCTTT.

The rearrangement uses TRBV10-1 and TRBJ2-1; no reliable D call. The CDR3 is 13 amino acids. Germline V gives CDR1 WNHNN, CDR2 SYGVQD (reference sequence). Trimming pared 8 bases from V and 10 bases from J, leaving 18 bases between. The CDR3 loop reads CASPKGRCWEQFF. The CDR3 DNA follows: TGCGCCAGCCCAAAAGGCAGGTGCTGGGAGCAGTTCTTC.

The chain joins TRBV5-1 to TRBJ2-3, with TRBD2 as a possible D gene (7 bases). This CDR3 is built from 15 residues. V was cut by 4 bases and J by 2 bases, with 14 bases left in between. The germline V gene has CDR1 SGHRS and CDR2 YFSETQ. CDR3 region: CASSPGAGATDTQYF. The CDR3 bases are TGCGCCAGCAGCCCGGGGGCGGGAGCCACAGATACGCAGTATTTT.

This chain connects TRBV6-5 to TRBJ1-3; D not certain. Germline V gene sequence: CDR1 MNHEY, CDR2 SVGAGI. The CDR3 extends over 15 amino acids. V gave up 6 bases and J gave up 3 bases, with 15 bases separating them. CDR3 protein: CASSPPLADGNTIYF. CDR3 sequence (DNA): TGTGCCAGCAGCCCCCCCTTGGCAGATGGAAACACCATATATTTT.

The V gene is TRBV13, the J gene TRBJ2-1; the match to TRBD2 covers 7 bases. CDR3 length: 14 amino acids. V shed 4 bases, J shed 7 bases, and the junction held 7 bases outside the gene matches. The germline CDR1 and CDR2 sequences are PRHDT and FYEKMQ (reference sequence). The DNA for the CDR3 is TGTGCCAGCAGCTCCCGGGACTATCAGAATGAGCAGTTCTTC. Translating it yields CASSSRDYQNEQFF.

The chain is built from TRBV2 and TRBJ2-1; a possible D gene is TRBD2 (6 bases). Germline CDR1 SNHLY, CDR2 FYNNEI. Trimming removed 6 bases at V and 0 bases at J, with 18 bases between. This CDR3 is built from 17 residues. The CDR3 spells CASRTPGVSGSYNEQFF. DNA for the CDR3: TGTGCCAGCAGAACCCCGGGGGTGAGCGGCTCCTACAATGAGCAGTTCTTC. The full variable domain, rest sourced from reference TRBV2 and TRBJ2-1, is EPEVTQTPSHQVTQMGQEVILRCVPISNHLYFYWYRQILGQKVEFLVSFYNNEISEKSEIFDDQFSVERPDGSNFTLKIRSTKLEDSAMYFCASRTPGVSGSYNEQFFGPGTRLTVL.

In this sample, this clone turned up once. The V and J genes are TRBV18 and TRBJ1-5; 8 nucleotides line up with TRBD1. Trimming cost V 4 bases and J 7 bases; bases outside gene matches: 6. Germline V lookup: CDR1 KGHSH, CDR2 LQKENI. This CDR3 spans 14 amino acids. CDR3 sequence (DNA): TGTGCCAGCTCACTTACAGGGGGGAACCAGCCCCAGCATTTT. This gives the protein CASSLTGGNQPQHF.

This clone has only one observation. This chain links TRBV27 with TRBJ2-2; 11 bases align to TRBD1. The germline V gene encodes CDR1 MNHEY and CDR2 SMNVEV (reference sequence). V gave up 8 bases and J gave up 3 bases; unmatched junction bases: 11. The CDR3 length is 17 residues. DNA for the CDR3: TGTGCCAGCCGAACCGGACAGGGGGCCGAAGACACCGGGGAGCTGTTTTTT. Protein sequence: CASRTGQGAEDTGELFF.

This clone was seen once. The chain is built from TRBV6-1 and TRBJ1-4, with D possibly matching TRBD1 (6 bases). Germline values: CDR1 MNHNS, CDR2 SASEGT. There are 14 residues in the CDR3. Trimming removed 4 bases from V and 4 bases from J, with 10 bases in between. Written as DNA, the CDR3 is TGTGCCAGCAGTGGGGGGCGCTTTAATGAAAAACTGTTTTTT. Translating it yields CASSGGRFNEKLFF.

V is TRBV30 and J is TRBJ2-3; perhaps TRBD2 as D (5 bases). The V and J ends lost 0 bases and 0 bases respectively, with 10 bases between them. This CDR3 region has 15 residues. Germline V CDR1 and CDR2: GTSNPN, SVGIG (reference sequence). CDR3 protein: CAWSVGRESTDTQYF. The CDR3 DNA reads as TGTGCCTGGAGTGTAGGACGGGAAAGCACAGATACGCAGTATTTT. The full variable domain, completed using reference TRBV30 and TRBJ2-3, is SQTIHQWPATLVQPVGSPLSLECTVEGTSNPNLYWYRQAAGRGLQLLFYSVGIGQISSEVPQNLSASRPQDRQFILSSKKLLLSDSGFYLCAWSVGRESTDTQYFGPGTRLTVL.

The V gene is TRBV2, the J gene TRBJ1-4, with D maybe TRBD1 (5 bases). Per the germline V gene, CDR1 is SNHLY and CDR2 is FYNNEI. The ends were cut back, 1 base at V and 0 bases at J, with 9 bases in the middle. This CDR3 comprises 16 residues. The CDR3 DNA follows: TGTGCCAGCAGTGAAGACAGGACCACAACTAATGAAAAACTGTTTTTT. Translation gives CASSEDRTTTNEKLFF.

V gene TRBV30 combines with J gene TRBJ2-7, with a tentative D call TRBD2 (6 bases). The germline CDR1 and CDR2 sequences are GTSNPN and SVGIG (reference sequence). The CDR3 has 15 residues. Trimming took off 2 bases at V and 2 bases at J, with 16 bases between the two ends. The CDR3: CAWSIFAGQAYEQYF. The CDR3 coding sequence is TGTGCCTGGAGTATCTTCGCGGGGCAGGCCTACGAGCAGTACTTC.

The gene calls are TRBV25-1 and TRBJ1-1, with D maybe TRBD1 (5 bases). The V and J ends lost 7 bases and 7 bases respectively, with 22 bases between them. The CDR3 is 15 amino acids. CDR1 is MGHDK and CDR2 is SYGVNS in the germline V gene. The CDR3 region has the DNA TGTGCCAGCACCCCAACCGCAGGGCAACCCCTTGAAGCTTTCTTT. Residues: CASTPTAGQPLEAFF.

CDR3 in amino acids: CATPHRGTSSYEQYF. CDR3 DNA: TGTGCCACCCCTCACAGGGGAACTAGCTCCTACGAGCAGTACTTC. The J gene is TRBJ2-7, the V gene TRBV27, with 7 nucleotides matching TRBD1. Trimming at V came to 10 bases and at J to 0 bases, leaving 12 bases not matched to a gene. Germline CDR1 MNHEY, CDR2 SMNVEV (reference sequence). CDR3 length: 15 residues.

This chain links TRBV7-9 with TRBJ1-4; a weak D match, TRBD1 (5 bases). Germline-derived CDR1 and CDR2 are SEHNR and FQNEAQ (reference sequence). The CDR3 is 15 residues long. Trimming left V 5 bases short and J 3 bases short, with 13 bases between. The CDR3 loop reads CASSRLRGANEKLFF. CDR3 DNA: TGTGCCAGCAGCCGACTGCGGGGGGCTAATGAAAAACTGTTTTTT.

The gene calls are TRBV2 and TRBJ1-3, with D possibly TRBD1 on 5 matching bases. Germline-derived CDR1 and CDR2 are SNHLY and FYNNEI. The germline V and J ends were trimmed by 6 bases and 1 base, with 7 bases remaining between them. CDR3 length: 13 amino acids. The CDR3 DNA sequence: TGTGCCAGCAGACGACAGTCTGGAAACACCATATATTTT. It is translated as CASRRQSGNTIYF.